Each of the 2 T cell receptor beta chains below was sequenced from the same sample in a study of cytomegalovirus exposure and HLA in healthy donors. Researchers ran the PCR with 60 Vbeta and 13 Jbeta primers. The assay was immunoSEQ multiplex PCR, and TCRdb's table has in-frame clones only and misses some. The data hold 100,000 to 150,000 clones, with approximately 9% observed a single time. Sequencing was done on a sample of PBMCs. These receptor sequences come from a woman in her thirties or forties in good health and CMV-seropositive.

V usage is TRBV11-2 and J usage is TRBJ2-3; D might be TRBD2 (5 bases). The CDR3 consists of 16 residues. The ends were cut back, 0 bases at V and 2 bases at J, with 12 bases in the middle. Germline V gene sequence: CDR1 SGHAT, CDR2 FQNNGV. The CDR3 sequence: CASSLDPGKVTDTQYF. The CDR3 bases are TGTGCCAGCAGCTTAGATCCGGGGAAGGTCACAGATACGCAGTATTTT.

The CDR3 DNA sequence: TGTGCTAGTGGTTTGGGGACTAGCGGTTTCAATGAGCAGTTCTTC. This encodes CASGLGTSGFNEQFF. The chain carries TRBV12-5 and TRBJ2-1, with 10 bases fitting TRBD2. V lost 1 base and J lost 6; bases outside the gene matches: 3. The germline V gene has CDR1 LGHNT and CDR2 FRNRAP. This CDR3 is built from 15 residues.